This TCR beta chain was captured by sequencing in a study of blood T cell repertoires in COVID-19. On the study more broadly: Samples representing acute and convalescent COVID-19 were sourced from the United States, Italy and Spain.

Seattle patient enrollment occurred during active infection, with longitudinal follow-up thereafter. The CDR3 covers 15 residues. Per the germline V gene, CDR1 is SGDLS and CDR2 is YYNGEE. The V and J ends lost 4 bases and 8 bases respectively, with 18 bases between them. How the authors handled the data: Amplifying reference gene primers gave estimates of nucleated cell counts. Here immunoSEQ multiplex PCR was the method, and the copy in TCRdb shows in-frame clones only, minus some. V, J and clone size were drawn from that table, and D and trimming were deduced from the DNA. The table includes nearly 250,000 clones, roughly 88% detected once.

The sample taken for sequencing was peripheral blood. This chain connects TRBV9 to TRBJ1-4; tentative D call: TRBD1 (6 bases). This TCR was recovered from a woman older than 75 with COVID-19, enrolled during active disease. DNA of the CDR3: TGTGCCAGCAGCCTCCTTGGGGACACAAAAGAAAAACTGTTTTTT. This codes for CASSLLGDTKEKLFF. Filled out from reference TRBV9 and TRBJ1-4, the complete variable domain reads DSGVTQTPKHLITATGQRVTLRCSPRSGDLSVYWYQQSLDQGLQFLIQYYNGEERAKGNILERFSAQQFPDLHSELNLSSLELGDSALYFCASSLLGDTKEKLFFGSGTQLSVL.